This T cell receptor (beta chain) was recovered during a study of blood T cell repertoires in COVID-19. In this sample, this clone turned up a few times. Method: immunoSEQ multiplex PCR; TCRdb's copy keeps in-frame clones and lacks some. The data hold some 180,000 clones, with 70% to 80% observed a single time. This clonotype was obtained from a man between 60 and 75 years old who had been exposed to COVID-19. Input material: PBMCs or T cells enriched from blood (not recorded which).

The CDR3 region is CASSGGADPSPLHF. The CDR3 DNA reads TGCGCCAGCAGCGGCGGGGCAGATCCTTCACCCCTCCACTTT. The chain couples TRBV10-2 to TRBJ1-6; TRBD1 is a possible D gene (5 bases). V was clipped by 6 bases and J by 9 bases, with 15 bases between them. The germline V gene has CDR1 WSHSY and CDR2 SAAADI. The CDR3 is 14 residues long.